This T cell receptor beta chain was retrieved from a study of cytomegalovirus exposure and HLA in healthy donors. It was with 60 Vbeta and 13 Jbeta primers that the PCR ran. Profiling relied on immunoSEQ multiplex PCR, and the TCRdb table lists in-frame clones only, not all of them. Altogether 170,000 or so clones are present, nearly 80% being singletons, with the ten largest covering under 4%. Healthy bone marrow donors supplied every sample. The sequence derives from a woman aged 40 to 50 in good health and CMV-seronegative. Sequenced: PBMCs.

The CDR3 protein is CASRAGTNTEAFF. DNA of the CDR3: TGCGCCAGCAGAGCTGGTACGAACACTGAAGCTTTCTTT. This chain joins TRBV5-1 and TRBJ1-1; D gene uncertain. The CDR3 is 13 amino acids. The V gene's germline CDR1 is SGHRS and CDR2 YFSETQ. Deletions cut 5 bases from V and 1 base from J, with 9 bases between.